These 32 T cell receptor beta chains were all obtained from the same sample, sequenced in a study of T-cell reconstitution after alpha-beta-depleted transplantation in children. Preparing the TCRbeta library involved the use of unique molecular identifiers. A single record per CDR3 protein comes from TCRdb applying MiXCR to the PCR reads. The table shows fewer than 400,000 distinct CDR3 sequences, with roughly 21% occurring only once. The sample consisted of PBMCs from the stem cell graft donor, taken from the stem cell graft. These receptors were taken from a human donor who donated a stem cell graft to a child with acute myeloid leukemia.

The sample holds many counts of this clonotype. The chain uses TRBV12-3 or TRBV12-4 and TRBJ2-2, with D possibly being TRBD2 (7 bases). The CDR3 extends over 15 amino acids. The germline V and J ends were trimmed by 3 bases and 5 bases, with 13 bases remaining between them. The CDR3, as DNA: TGTGCCAGCAGTTTCCGGGGGGCCGGGACCGGGGAGCTGTTTTTT. This gives the protein CASSFRGAGTGELFF.

This clonotype was recorded once. This rearrangement joins TRBV5-1 to TRBJ2-1; D is unresolved. Germline-derived CDR1 and CDR2 are SGHRS and YFSETQ. Trimming left V 3 bases short and J 9 bases short, with 13 bases between. This CDR3 region has 13 residues. The CDR3 protein is CASSSQSSSEQFF. The CDR3 DNA follows: TGCGCCAGCAGCTCGCAATCTTCCAGTGAGCAGTTCTTC.

This clonotype was seen more than once but under ten times. This sequence joins TRBV4-1 and TRBJ2-7, with 11 bases matching TRBD2. The CDR3 contains 15 residues. Germline CDR1 reads MGHRA; CDR2 reads YSYEKL. With V trimmed by 4 bases and J by 3 bases, 5 bases remained unmatched. CDR3 nucleotide sequence: TGCGCCAGCAGCCCCCCCGGGACTAGCGGCTACGAGCAGTACTTC. Residues: CASSPPGTSGYEQYF.

The chain uses TRBV12-3 or TRBV12-4 and TRBJ1-5; D not certain. V dropped 5 bases and J dropped 8 bases, with 16 bases sitting between them. The CDR3 spans 14 residues. The DNA of the CDR3 is TGTGCCAGCAGTCCGGACCTCTCCGGGGAGCCCCAGCATTTT. Encoded protein: CASSPDLSGEPQHF.

The chain uses TRBV6-1 and TRBJ2-1, with D perhaps matching TRBD1 (6 bases). The V end was cut by 6 bases, the J end by 5 bases, with 11 bases between. The CDR3 has 13 residues. CDR1 MNHNS and CDR2 SASEGT come from the germline V gene. This CDR3 reads CASRDGTNNEQFF. The DNA for the CDR3 is TGTGCCAGCAGGGACGGGACAAACAATGAGCAGTTCTTC.

V is TRBV29-1 and J is TRBJ2-3, with 10 bases matching TRBD1. The CDR3 extends over 13 amino acids. The ends lost 4 bases at V and 4 bases at J; junction bases unmatched: 2. Germline loops: CDR1 SQVTM, CDR2 ANQGSEA. The CDR3 spells CSVVGQGADTQYF. CDR3 DNA sequence: TGCAGCGTTGTCGGACAGGGGGCAGATACGCAGTATTTT.

This clonotype has only a few counts. The chain has TRBV28 and TRBJ2-3; D is possibly TRBD2 (6 bases). The V gene's germline CDR1 is MDHEN and CDR2 SYDVKM. This CDR3 is built from 14 residues. V was trimmed by 3 bases and J by 5 bases, leaving 12 bases between them. This CDR3 reads CASSFGRRGDTQYF. CDR3 in DNA: TGTGCCAGCAGTTTCGGCAGGCGGGGAGATACGCAGTATTTT.

Worth noting for this clonotype: One end of the junction varies from germline; a read error may be responsible. The genes are TRBV6-5 and TRBJ2-1; TRBD2 is a possible D gene (6 bases). CDR1 is MNHEY and CDR2 is SVGAGI in the germline V gene. The CDR3 has 15 residues. The CDR3 nucleotides read TGTGCCAGAAGTTACTCGTCGGGACTCTACAATGAGCAGTTCTTC. It specifies CARSYSSGLYNEQFF.

The V and J genes are TRBV20-1 and TRBJ2-7; 8 positions match TRBD2. Germline V lookup: CDR1 DFQATT, CDR2 SNEGSKA (reference sequence). The CDR3 has 13 residues. J gave up 2 bases and V 3 bases, and 3 bases lay outside the gene matches. The CDR3 is CSARTGLAYEQYF. As DNA, the CDR3 is TGCAGTGCTAGGACGGGACTAGCCTACGAGCAGTACTTC.

This clonotype was counted only a few times. The chain is built from TRBV6-5 and TRBJ2-7, with D possibly TRBD1 on 6 matching bases. The CDR3 is 19 residues long. Trimming removed 0 bases at V and 0 bases at J, with 21 bases between. Germline-derived CDR1 and CDR2 are MNHEY and SVGAGI. CDR3 in DNA: TGTGCCAGCAGTTACTCTCCTCCAGGAAGTGGCAGGGGCTCCTACGAGCAGTACTTC. It is translated as CASSYSPPGSGRGSYEQYF.

V is TRBV15 and J is TRBJ2-1; D gene ambiguous. CDR1 and CDR2 (germline): LNHNV, YYDKDF (reference sequence). Trimming shortened V by 3 bases and J by 7 bases, and 10 bases separated the two germline ends. The CDR3 spans 13 residues. CDR3: CATSRGAMNEQFF. CDR3 nucleotides: TGTGCCACCAGCAGGGGCGCAATGAATGAGCAGTTCTTC.

This clonotype was counted many times. The V call is TRBV12-3 or TRBV12-4, the J call TRBJ2-1; 10 nucleotides match TRBD2. CDR3 size: 13 residues. V gave up 4 bases and J gave up 6 bases; unmatched junction bases: 0. The CDR3 reads CASSWTSGNEQFF. The CDR3 nucleotides are TGTGCCAGCAGTTGGACTAGCGGCAATGAGCAGTTCTTC.

On this clonotype: A junction end diverges from the germline sequence, so it may reflect a read error. This chain joins TRBV7-8 and TRBJ2-1; TRBD2 might be the D (6 bases). Germline values: CDR1 SGHVS, CDR2 FQNEAQ. The CDR3 has 15 amino acids. CDR3 nucleotides: TGTGCCAGCAACTTAGTCCTAGCGTGGACTAATGAGCAGTTCTTC. Translating gives CASNLVLAWTNEQFF. Drawing the rest from reference TRBV7-8 and TRBJ2-1, the complete variable domain is GAGVSQSPRYKVAKRGQDVALRCDPISGHVSLFWYQQALGQGPEFLTYFQNEAQLDKSGLPSDRFFAERPEGSVSTLKIQRTQQEDSAVYLCASNLVLAWTNEQFFGPGTRLTVL.

This chain links TRBV6-2 or TRBV6-3 with TRBJ2-3; TRBD1 is a possible D gene (5 bases). Trimming stripped 5 bases from V and 2 bases from J, with 8 bases between. The CDR3 length is 13 residues. From germline, CDR1 is MNHEY and CDR2 SVGEGT. In DNA, the CDR3 is TGTGCCAGCAGTCAGGACACCACAGATACGCAGTATTTT. Residues: CASSQDTTDTQYF.

The chain couples TRBV5-1 to TRBJ2-2; TRBD2 might be the D (5 bases). Per germline, CDR1 SGHRS and CDR2 YFSETQ. V was trimmed by 2 bases and J by 4 bases, leaving 15 bases between them. The CDR3 sequence is 16 residues long. CDR3: CASSFQPGSSTGELFF. CDR3 DNA: TGCGCCAGCAGCTTTCAGCCGGGATCGAGCACCGGGGAGCTGTTTTTT.

J is TRBJ2-1 and V is TRBV4-3, with TRBD2 matching over 7 bases. This CDR3 region has 16 residues. The germline V gene has CDR1 LGHNA and CDR2 YSLEER. The trim removed 1 base at V and 4 bases at J, leaving 7 bases unmatched. CDR3 DNA sequence: TGCGCCAGCAGCCAAGTCGGCGGGGGACGATACAATGAGCAGTTCTTC. Its protein product is CASSQVGGGRYNEQFF.

The rearrangement links TRBV4-1 to TRBJ2-7; D is perhaps TRBD2 (7 bases). The V gene lost 1 base and the J gene lost 7 bases, with 23 bases spanning the gap. This CDR3 has 17 residues. Germline V gene sequence: CDR1 MGHRA, CDR2 YSYEKL. The CDR3 here is CASSQGKIGRGSGEQYF. CDR3 nucleotide sequence: TGCGCCAGCAGCCAAGGCAAGATAGGGAGGGGGTCGGGGGAGCAGTACTTC.

V and J are TRBV20-1 and TRBJ2-1, with TRBD2 matching over 12 bases. Germline assignment: CDR1 DFQATT and CDR2 SNEGSKA (reference sequence). CDR3 length: 16 residues. Here the CDR3 reads CSGTSGWFSLYNEQFF. As DNA, the CDR3 is TGCTCCGGGACTAGCGGGTGGTTCTCCCTCTACAATGAGCAGTTCTTC.

This clonotype was seen many times. J is TRBJ2-7 and V is TRBV6-1; unclear D gene. The CDR3 sequence is 12 residues long. Trimming left V 4 bases short and J 3 bases short, with 7 bases between. Germline assignment: CDR1 MNHNS and CDR2 SASEGT. The CDR3 spells CASSGDIYEQYF. Written as DNA, the CDR3 is TGTGCCAGCAGTGGAGACATCTACGAGCAGTACTTC.

A few counts support this clonotype. An end of the junction does not agree with germline; a read error may underlie this. This sequence joins TRBV7-7 and TRBJ2-5; TRBD2 matches at 7 bases. The CDR3 loop spans 15 amino acids. Germline lookup yields CDR1 SSHAT and CDR2 FNYEAQ (reference sequence). The CDR3 is CASSLRAAGAETQYF. In DNA, the CDR3 is TGTGCTAGCAGCCTCAGGGCGGCGGGAGCTGAGACCCAGTACTTC.

The chain couples TRBV29-1 to TRBJ2-3, with 8 bases matching TRBD2. Germline CDR1 reads SQVTM; CDR2 reads ANQGSEA. The CDR3 has 18 residues. V was clipped by 1 base and J by 0 bases; unmatched bases: 12. The CDR3 DNA is TGCAGCGTTGAAGCCAGCGGGAGTCCCCTTTTCAGCACAGATACGCAGTATTTT. Translated: CSVEASGSPLFSTDTQYF.

This clonotype was seen a few times. The J gene is TRBJ2-5, the V gene TRBV15; perhaps TRBD2 as D (7 bases). Trimming removed 0 bases from V and 5 bases from J, with 13 bases in between. From germline, CDR1 is LNHNV and CDR2 YYDKDF (reference sequence). The CDR3 runs to 15 residues. The chain's CDR3 is CATSRDAGRGETQYF. CDR3 nucleotides: TGTGCCACCAGCAGAGATGCAGGGAGGGGGGAGACCCAGTACTTC. The entire variable domain, with the rest obtained from reference TRBV15 and TRBJ2-5, is as follows: DAMVIQNPRYQVTQFGKPVTLSCSQTLNHNVMYWYQQKSSQAPKLLFHYYDKDFNNEADTPDNFQSRRPNTSFCFLDIRSPGLGDTAMYLCATSRDAGRGETQYFGPGTRLLVL.

This chain connects TRBV24-1 to TRBJ2-5; tentatively, D is TRBD2 (6 bases). CDR1 is KGHDR and CDR2 is SFDVKD in the germline V gene. The CDR3 contains 15 residues. V lost 3 bases and J lost 2, with 12 bases in between. CDR3 in DNA: TGTGCCACCAGTGATCGGGGGACCGGACAAGAGACCCAGTACTTC. As protein: CATSDRGTGQETQYF.

This clonotype has a count of ten or more. The gene calls are TRBV6-4 and TRBJ2-1, with D perhaps assigned TRBD1 or TRBD2 (5 bases each). The CDR3 extends over 16 amino acids. Germline CDR1 and CDR2: MRHNA and SNTAGT. Deletions cut 2 bases from V and 5 bases from J, with 16 bases between. The CDR3 is CASSDHPGAGDNEQFF. For the CDR3, the DNA is TGTGCCAGCAGTGACCACCCCGGGGCCGGAGACAATGAGCAGTTCTTC.

This chain connects TRBV29-1 to TRBJ1-4; D might be TRBD1 (6 bases). V was trimmed by 6 bases and J by 3 bases, leaving 17 bases between them. The CDR3 has 15 residues. Germline CDR1 SQVTM, CDR2 ANQGSEA. The CDR3 coding sequence is TGCAGCGTGTCACTAAGGGGACAATCTAATGAAAAACTGTTTTTT. Residues: CSVSLRGQSNEKLFF.

The V and J genes are TRBV27 and TRBJ2-3; a possible D gene is TRBD2 (6 bases). CDR3 size: 16 residues. V was clipped by 1 base and J by 0 bases, with 11 bases between them. CDR1 and CDR2 (germline): MNHEY, SMNVEV (reference sequence). CDR3: CASSLYPGRSTDTQYF. CDR3 nucleotides: TGTGCCAGCAGTTTATACCCAGGGAGGAGCACAGATACGCAGTATTTT.

This clonotype was observed a few times. One junction end disagrees with the germline gene, perhaps due to a read error. This chain connects TRBV6-6 to TRBJ2-7; D possibly corresponds to TRBD1 (6 bases). Germline values: CDR1 MNHNY, CDR2 SVGAGI (reference sequence). The CDR3 extends over 13 amino acids. In DNA form, the CDR3 reads TGTGCCAGCAGTTTTTACAGGGATTACGGGCAGTACTTC. This codes for CASSFYRDYGQYF.

The chain couples TRBV15 to TRBJ2-1, with D possibly matching TRBD2 (7 bases). Looked up from germline, CDR1 is LNHNV and CDR2 is YYDKDF (reference sequence). V was pared by 0 bases and J by 4 bases, with 10 bases between. CDR3 length: 15 amino acids. The CDR3 bases are TGTGCCACCAGCAGAGACAGGGGACTATACAATGAGCAGTTCTTC. Translation gives CATSRDRGLYNEQFF.

This clonotype was counted only a few times. The rearrangement uses TRBV27 and TRBJ2-7, with 9 bases fitting TRBD2. CDR1 MNHEY and CDR2 SMNVEV come from the germline V gene (reference sequence). The CDR3 is 18 residues long. The V segment lost 1 base and the J segment 2 bases; nucleotides outside the gene matches: 12. CDR3 DNA: TGTGCCAGCAGTTTATTTAGCGGGAGCCCCCGCCGCCCCTACGAGCAGTACTTC. Translated: CASSLFSGSPRRPYEQYF.

V gene TRBV20-1 combines with J gene TRBJ2-1; weak D call: TRBD2 (5 bases). V lost 3 bases to trimming and J lost 0 bases, with 9 bases between them. This CDR3 has 14 residues. CDR1 and CDR2 from the germline V gene are DFQATT and SNEGSKA (reference sequence). CDR3: CSARMAGSYNEQFF. The CDR3 DNA follows: TGCAGTGCTAGGATGGCGGGCTCCTACAATGAGCAGTTCTTC.

This clonotype turned up a few times. This chain joins TRBV12-3 or TRBV12-4 and TRBJ2-7; D gene uncertain. The CDR3 consists of 12 residues. Trimming cost V 5 bases and J 0 bases, with 5 bases left between them. CDR3 DNA sequence: TGTGCCAGCAGTACTCGCTCCTACGAGCAGTACTTC. As protein: CASSTRSYEQYF.

In this sample, this clonotype turned up many times. The V and J genes are TRBV24-1 and TRBJ2-1; tentatively, D is TRBD1 (6 bases). V was shortened by 0 bases and J by 7 bases, with 9 bases between the two germline ends. Per germline, CDR1 KGHDR and CDR2 SFDVKD. The CDR3 loop spans 14 amino acids. The CDR3 region has the DNA TGTGCCACCAGTGATTTGAACAGGGCTAATGAGCAGTTCTTC. Translation gives CATSDLNRANEQFF.